This T cell receptor beta chain was profiled in a study of T-cell memory formation after mild COVID-19 (TCRdb year 2021). Study-wide context: TCR sequence clusters from the two donors were largely donor specific. In a couple of donors, T-cell clones that expanded and contracted after mild COVID-19 were tracked by sequencing TCRalpha and TCRbeta repertoires over time. Two young, previously healthy adult volunteers, one female and one male, were included in the cohort.

Ficoll-Paque density gradient centrifugation was the method used to isolate PBMCs. Sequenced using an Illumina NovaSeq 6000. Using 5'RACE with constant-segment primers, TCRalpha and TCRbeta cDNA libraries were constructed, with sample barcodes and unique molecular identifiers added in the process. RNA was extracted from every sample with Trizol reagent. Library amplification was performed in two PCR steps, and a second sample barcode and Illumina TruSeq adapters were introduced in the second step. Libraries were sequenced on an Illumina NovaSeq with 2 x 150 bp paired-end reads. The paper's data handling went like this. With migec v1.2.7, reads were demultiplexed and then collapsed into UMI-guided consensus sequences. Using mixcr v2.1.11, UMI consensuses were aligned to TRA and TRB V and J templates and then assembled into clonotypes. Expanded or contracted clonotypes were those called significant by both edgeR and NoisET, with noise models trained on biological replicates. edgeR calls used a false discovery rate-adjusted p below 0.01 and a log2 fold-change threshold of 1. As an exploratory analysis of dynamics, max-normalized trajectories of the 1000 most abundant clonotypes were examined by PCA with hierarchical clustering. The CD4 or CD8 phenotype of responding clones was assigned using the separately sequenced CD4+ and CD8+ repertoires. TCRdb trimmed public reads at Q25 via fastp, called clones via MiXCR and kept in-frame beta chains. Rows with a matching CDR3 protein are joined into one entry that keeps the most common DNA and genes. TCRdb's processing, not the authors' own work, is the source of the V and J calls. This sample is represented by under 300,000 distinct CDR3 sequences; approximately 7.6% of them were singletons. 20% to 25% of the sample belongs to the ten largest clones.

The CDR3 contains 13 residues, cysteine and phenylalanine counted. Only CDR3 DNA is held: 39 bases, read in frame from base 1. Looking up the germline V gene yields CDR1 MNHEY and CDR2 SVGAGI. V loses 2 bases, J loses 0 bases, and the germline ends lie 5 bases apart. This clonotype was seen a handful of times. Its antigen target is currently unknown. One base away there is no much larger clone; base qualities are not given. The full study reports these points: From day 15 to 85, contracting clones showed balanced CD4/CD8 phenotypes, whereas a second wave of clones that expanded from day 15 to 37 leaned towards CD4+. The study included only a couple of mild cases, and larger cohorts that include severe cases with pre-infection samples were judged to be necessary. Some responding clones were found in pre-infection memory, which suggests that pre-existing cross-reactive memory T cells took part in the SARS-CoV-2 response. SARS-CoV-2 specificity of the second-wave clones peaking on day 37 was not confirmed. Contracting CD4+ clones turned up mainly in the CM and EM memory subsets, whereas EMRA was where CD8+ clones were enriched.

The receptor was derived from a man between 18 and 29 years old who had mild COVID-19 (a few samples of this study predate the infection). The sample titles of this study are shuffled in the database, so cell type and time point are left out; the donor was told from shared clones. The chain was built from TRBV6-5 and TRBJ2-7, with no confidently assigned D gene. Sequenced: PBMCs or a T cell subset sorted from them (not recorded which). The CDR3 region has the sequence CASSYRHSYEQYF. The sequence in DNA is TGTGCCAGCAGTTACCGACACTCCTACGAGCAGTACTTC.